Listed here are 26 T cell receptor beta chains from one sample, sequenced in a study of shared clonotypes between healthy human individuals. Method: immunoSEQ multiplex PCR; TCRdb's copy keeps in-frame clones and lacks some. The sample holds 2 million to 2.5 million clones, approximately 95% seen once. The sample comprised naive CD4+ T cells sorted from blood. Subset described: CD45RA+ positively selected. These receptor sequences come from a man younger than 35 in good health.

V usage is TRBV25-1 and J usage is TRBJ1-5; D possibly corresponds to TRBD1 (5 bases). There are 13 residues in the CDR3. Trimming took 4 bases from V and 6 from J, leaving 10 bases between them. Germline CDR1 is MGHDK and CDR2 is SYGVNS. Here the CDR3 DNA reads TGTGCCAGCAGTGGCCCGCAGGGTCAGCCCCAGCATTTT. Translating gives CASSGPQGQPQHF. Full variable domain (remainder filled in from reference TRBV25-1 and TRBJ1-5): EADIYQTPRYLVIGTGKKITLECSQTMGHDKMYWYQQDPGMELHLIHYSYGVNSTEKGDLSSESTVSRIRTEHFPLTLESARPSHTSQYLCASSGPQGQPQHFGDGTRLSIL.

J is TRBJ2-7 and V is TRBV10-3; D is perhaps TRBD1 (6 bases). V dropped 8 bases and J dropped 1 base, with 15 bases sitting between them. Germline CDR1 is ENHRY and CDR2 is SYGVKD. This CDR3 has 14 residues. CDR3 protein: CAILKGQGSYEQYF. The CDR3 coding sequence is TGTGCCATCTTAAAAGGGCAGGGGTCCTACGAGCAGTACTTC.

The chain combines TRBV6-4 with TRBJ1-2, with 9 positions matching TRBD1. Trimming cost V 5 bases and J 1 base; bases outside gene matches: 8. Germline loops: CDR1 MRHNA, CDR2 SNTAGT. CDR3 length: 16 residues. The CDR3, as DNA: TGTGCCAGCAGTTTAACAGGGGGCGCCTTTAACTATGGCTACACCTTC. Translating gives CASSLTGGAFNYGYTF.

This clone occurred once. The chain is built from TRBV10-3 and TRBJ1-3; D unresolved. The CDR3 extends over 14 amino acids. V lost 7 bases and J 0 bases, leaving 10 bases between the germline ends. Per germline, CDR1 ENHRY and CDR2 SYGVKD. The CDR3 nucleotides read TGTGCCATCACCGATGGGCCCTCTGGAAACACCATATATTTT. It specifies CAITDGPSGNTIYF.

The gene calls are TRBV2 and TRBJ2-7; 9 positions agree with TRBD2. The CDR3 length is 14 residues. From germline, CDR1 is SNHLY and CDR2 FYNNEI. V gave up 6 bases and J gave up 5 bases; unmatched junction bases: 8. The CDR3 protein is CASRLGSGSHEQYF. The CDR3 DNA reads as TGTGCCAGCAGGTTAGGTAGCGGGAGCCACGAGCAGTACTTC.

In its sample, this clone was seen once. The chain carries TRBV19 and TRBJ1-2; D is unclear. The CDR3 is 14 residues long. CDR1 and CDR2 from the germline V gene are LNHDA and SQIVND (reference sequence). Trimming cost V 2 bases and J 6 bases, with 13 bases left between them. The CDR3 DNA reads TGTGCCAGTAGTATAAATTGGAGTTCTGATGGCTACACCTTC. This sequence encodes CASSINWSSDGYTF. Full variable domain (rest looked up from reference TRBV19 and TRBJ1-2): DGGITQSPKYLFRKEGQNVTLSCEQNLNHDAMYWYRQDPGQGLRLIYYSQIVNDFQKGDIAEGYSVSREKKESFPLTVTSAQKNPTAFYLCASSINWSSDGYTFGSGTRLTVV.

The rearrangement uses TRBV18 and TRBJ1-5, with D possibly matching TRBD1 (6 bases). Germline-derived CDR1 and CDR2 are KGHSH and LQKENI. V was cut by 5 bases and J by 4 bases, with 12 bases left in between. The CDR3 contains 14 residues. The chain's CDR3 is CASSETGSNQPQHF. CDR3 DNA sequence: TGTGCCAGCTCAGAAACAGGGTCTAATCAGCCCCAGCATTTT.

This rearrangement joins TRBV6-5 to TRBJ2-7; TRBD1 agrees at 9 bases. CDR3 length equals 13 residues. With V trimmed by 4 bases and J by 10 bases, 8 bases remained unmatched. Per germline, CDR1 MNHEY and CDR2 SVGAGI. CDR3 amino acids: CASSWTGDGGQYF. For the CDR3, the DNA is TGTGCCAGCAGTTGGACAGGGGATGGTGGTCAGTACTTC.

V usage is TRBV2 and J usage is TRBJ2-3; 10 bases fit TRBD2. CDR1 SNHLY and CDR2 FYNNEI come from the germline V gene. The CDR3 is made up of 17 amino acids. The junction had 12 bases not matched to a gene; V was cut back by 6 bases and J by 3 bases. CDR3: CASRPSGGASVTDTQYF. The CDR3 nucleotides are TGTGCCAGCAGGCCGAGCGGGGGGGCCAGTGTAACAGATACGCAGTATTTT.

V is TRBV19 and J is TRBJ1-5, with a possible D match to TRBD1 (6 bases). This CDR3 has 13 amino acids. V lost 5 bases and J 5 bases, leaving 10 bases between the germline ends. Per germline, CDR1 LNHDA and CDR2 SQIVND (reference sequence). Here the CDR3 reads CASSWGADQPQHF. The CDR3 region has the DNA TGTGCCAGTAGTTGGGGGGCCGATCAGCCCCAGCATTTT.

The chain couples TRBV2 to TRBJ2-2, with D unresolved. The V end lost 8 bases, the J end lost 4 bases, and 20 bases lay between the germline ends. CDR3 length equals 16 residues. Per germline, CDR1 SNHLY and CDR2 FYNNEI. CDR3 coding DNA: TGTGCCAGCTCCATTAGGACCGTCCGTGGCACCGGGGAGCTGTTTTTT. Its translation is CASSIRTVRGTGELFF.

The chain combines TRBV18 with TRBJ1-4, with no clear D. Trimming pared 2 bases from V and 7 bases from J, leaving 11 bases between. The CDR3 spans 14 residues. CDR1 KGHSH and CDR2 LQKENI come from the germline V gene. The chain's CDR3 is CASSPYVSGEKLFF. The CDR3 region has the DNA TGTGCCAGCTCACCATATGTTAGTGGTGAAAAACTGTTTTTT. Full variable domain (remainder filled in from reference TRBV18 and TRBJ1-4): NAGVMQNPRHLVRRRGQEARLRCSPMKGHSHVYWYRQLPEEGLKFMVYLQKENIIDESGMPKERFSAEFPKEGPSILRIQQVVRGDSAAYFCASSPYVSGEKLFFGSGTQLSVL.

For this clone: This sample also contains other DNA sequences that code for the same CDR3. The chain is built from TRBV7-9 and TRBJ2-7; 7 nucleotides line up with TRBD1. Germline V CDR1 and CDR2: SEHNR, FQNEAQ (reference sequence). CDR3 size: 15 residues. V dropped 1 base and J dropped 3; count of bases not matched to a gene: 6. DNA of the CDR3: TGTGCCAGCAGCTTAGGGGCAGGGGGTGTCTACGAGCAGTACTTC. This encodes CASSLGAGGVYEQYF.

This sequence joins TRBV7-9 and TRBJ1-6; tentatively, D is TRBD1 (5 bases). V lost 5 bases and J lost 6, with 14 bases in between. Germline CDR1 SEHNR, CDR2 FQNEAQ (reference sequence). There are 15 residues in the CDR3. CDR3: CASSRDVPRNSPLHF. The CDR3 DNA follows: TGTGCCAGCAGCAGGGACGTTCCTCGTAATTCACCCCTCCACTTT.

V and J are TRBV10-3 and TRBJ1-2; D uncertain. The CDR3 loop spans 15 amino acids. Germline V CDR1 and CDR2: ENHRY, SYGVKD. Trimming stripped 3 bases from V and 4 bases from J, with 15 bases between. The CDR3 DNA follows: TGTGCCATCAGTGAAGGCGTCCATGGAGGCTATGGCTACACCTTC. This codes for CAISEGVHGGYGYTF.

On this clone: Additional DNA sequences in this sample encode the identical CDR3. The chain carries TRBV20-1 and TRBJ2-7, with unresolved D. The germline V and J ends were trimmed by 1 base and 4 bases, with 5 bases remaining between them. Looked up from germline, CDR1 is DFQATT and CDR2 is SNEGSKA (reference sequence). The CDR3 has 11 amino acids. CDR3: CSARGVYEQYF. As DNA, the CDR3 is TGCAGTGCTAGAGGCGTTTACGAGCAGTACTTC.

The V gene is TRBV7-9, the J gene TRBJ1-2, with 11 bases identical to TRBD1. With 3 bases clipped from V and 6 bases from J, the junction kept 6 bases outside the gene matches. CDR3 size: 15 residues. Germline CDR1 SEHNR, CDR2 FQNEAQ (reference sequence). The CDR3 protein is CASSFLGQGAHGYTF. For the CDR3, the DNA is TGTGCCAGCAGCTTTCTAGGACAGGGGGCGCATGGCTACACCTTC.

The chain employs TRBV5-6 and TRBJ1-4; D uncertain. The CDR3 sequence is 16 residues long. V dropped 2 bases and J dropped 0 bases, with 11 bases sitting between them. Looked up from germline, CDR1 is SGHDT and CDR2 is YYEEEE. CDR3 nucleotides: TGTGCCAGCAGCTTCGGTTCTACAGCAACTAATGAAAAACTGTTTTTT. It translates to CASSFGSTATNEKLFF.

This sequence joins TRBV29-1 and TRBJ2-7; D is uncertain. The CDR3 consists of 13 residues. Germline V lookup: CDR1 SQVTM, CDR2 ANQGSEA. With 5 bases removed from V and 0 bases from J, the gap between germline ends came to 11 bases. In DNA, the CDR3 is TGCAGCGTTAGAGCTTTTTACTCCTACGAGCAGTACTTC. Translation gives CSVRAFYSYEQYF.

This chain uses TRBV6-5 with TRBJ2-1; TRBD2 matches at 7 bases. The CDR3 spans 14 residues. Germline lookup yields CDR1 MNHEY and CDR2 SVGAGI. Trimming at V came to 5 bases and at J to 7 bases, leaving 8 bases not matched to a gene. CDR3 amino acids: CASSPWRERNEQFF. The DNA of the CDR3 is TGTGCCAGCAGTCCTTGGCGGGAGAGGAATGAGCAGTTCTTC.

V usage is TRBV30 and J usage is TRBJ2-4, with D uncertain. CDR3 length: 16 residues. V dropped 0 bases and J dropped 0 bases, with 12 bases sitting between them. The V gene's germline CDR1 is GTSNPN and CDR2 SVGIG (reference sequence). CDR3: CAWSVGRALAKNIQYF. The CDR3, as DNA: TGTGCCTGGAGTGTCGGTAGGGCCCTAGCCAAAAACATTCAGTACTTC.

The rearrangement joins TRBV10-1 to TRBJ2-5, with 7 bases aligning to TRBD1. J was trimmed by 2 bases and V by 5 bases; bases with no gene match: 5. Germline-derived CDR1 and CDR2 are WNHNN and SYGVQD (reference sequence). The CDR3 contains 14 residues. The CDR3 bases are TGCGCCAGCAGTCCCGACAGGGCTCAAGAGACCCAGTACTTC. Its translation: CASSPDRAQETQYF.

The V call is TRBV7-2, the J call TRBJ2-2; no clear D gene. The CDR3 consists of 14 residues. From germline, CDR1 is SGHTA and CDR2 FQGNSA. Trimming shortened V by 2 bases and J by 4 bases, and 8 bases separated the two germline ends. Here the CDR3 reads CASSLSPVTGELFF. CDR3 in DNA: TGTGCCAGCAGCTTAAGCCCAGTCACCGGGGAGCTGTTTTTT.

This chain links TRBV2 with TRBJ2-5, with D uncertain. V was pared by 0 bases and J by 7 bases, with 6 bases between. This CDR3 is built from 12 residues. In germline, CDR1 is SNHLY, CDR2 FYNNEI. The CDR3 reads CASSEAGLTQYF. CDR3 sequence (DNA): TGTGCCAGCAGTGAAGCAGGTCTGACCCAGTACTTC.

This chain links TRBV19 with TRBJ1-6, with 9 bases lining up with TRBD1. V was pared by 6 bases and J by 9 bases, with 9 bases of the junction left unmatched. CDR1 LNHDA and CDR2 SQIVND come from the germline V gene (reference sequence). The CDR3 contains 15 residues. CDR3 region: CASSHIRDRVSPLHF. CDR3 bases: TGTGCCAGTAGCCACATCCGGGACAGGGTTTCACCCCTCCACTTT.

In regard to this clone: The same CDR3 is also encoded by other DNA sequences in this sample. This sequence joins TRBV5-1 and TRBJ2-1, with D hard to call. Trimming took off 0 bases at V and 6 bases at J, with 7 bases between the two ends. This CDR3 contains 13 residues. Germline V lookup: CDR1 SGHRS, CDR2 YFSETQ. The CDR3 DNA is TGCGCCAGCAGCTTGGGTCAGGTCAATGAGCAGTTCTTC. Residues: CASSLGQVNEQFF.